Sequencing of this T cell receptor beta chain was carried out in a study of T cells in localized non-small cell lung cancer. Produced via immunoSEQ multiplex PCR; TCRdb's table is partial and in-frame only. The sample holds about 22,000 clones, approximately 91% seen once. Study-wide findings and caveats: Tumor samples were not multi-region, leaving intratumor heterogeneity unexcluded. Detection in adjacent lung was observed for a median around 59 of the top 100 tumor clones. Higher blood T cell density went with longer overall survival. In uninvolved adjacent lung, T cell clonality reached its highest value, exceeding tumor.

CDR1 SGHRS and CDR2 YFSETQ come from the germline V gene. V shed 4 bases and J 2 bases; nucleotides not matched to a gene: 4. CDR3 length: 14 amino acids. Note on this clone: Antigen specificity is unknown.

The chain uses TRBV5-1 and TRBJ2-7; 9 bases are a match to TRBD2. The sequenced sample was PBMCs, obtained before any cancer treatment. This TCR was sampled from a man between 40 and 70 years old with stage II squamous cell lung carcinoma. The CDR3 nucleotides read TGCGCCAGCAGCGTTAGCGGGAGCGCCTACGAGCAGTACTTC. Translating gives CASSVSGSAYEQYF.